What follows are 20 T cell receptor beta chains derived from one specimen sequenced in a study of blood T cell repertoires in COVID-19. Profiled with immunoSEQ multiplex PCR; TCRdb holds only in-frame clones, not every one. The sample consists of 230,000 or so clones, 80% to 90% of them appearing once. Source material: PBMCs or T cells enriched from blood (not recorded which). Every receptor here comes from a woman between 40 and 50 years old with acute COVID-19.

The V call is TRBV7-9, the J call TRBJ1-1; D remains unclear. Trimming pared 2 bases from V and 2 bases from J, leaving 12 bases between. The CDR3 is 15 residues long. Germline V gene lookup returns CDR1 SEHNR and CDR2 FQNEAQ (reference sequence). The CDR3 here is CASSLHAGFNTEAFF. The CDR3 DNA reads TGTGCCAGCAGCTTACACGCAGGCTTTAACACTGAAGCTTTCTTT.

This clone is a singleton in its sample. The V gene is TRBV6-2 or TRBV6-3, the J gene TRBJ1-2; the D is unclear. CDR3 length: 15 amino acids. The V gene lost 0 bases and the J gene lost 4 bases, with 12 bases spanning the gap. In germline, CDR1 is MNHEY, CDR2 SVGEGT. CDR3 sequence: CASSYSQVLAYGYTF. The CDR3 DNA reads TGTGCCAGCAGTTACTCGCAGGTTCTTGCCTATGGCTACACCTTC.

This clone is a singleton in its sample. The chain is built from TRBV5-1 and TRBJ2-5; TRBD2 matches at 7 bases. The CDR3 extends over 13 amino acids. V lost 4 bases to trimming and J lost 5 bases; unmatched junction nucleotides: 5. CDR1 SGHRS and CDR2 YFSETQ come from the germline V gene. The CDR3 is CASSNGGIETQYF. In DNA form, the CDR3 reads TGCGCCAGCAGCAACGGGGGGATTGAGACCCAGTACTTC.

The chain couples TRBV5-4 to TRBJ1-2; 9 bases line up with TRBD1. CDR3 size: 14 residues. CDR1 and CDR2 from the germline V gene are SGHNT and YYREEE (reference sequence). With V trimmed by 4 bases and J by 2 bases, 3 bases remained unmatched. The CDR3 loop is CASSTGTGNYGYTF. The CDR3 DNA sequence: TGTGCCAGCAGCACCGGGACAGGGAACTATGGCTACACCTTC.

The chain is built from TRBV15 and TRBJ1-3, with 9 bases lining up with TRBD1. This CDR3 is built from 18 residues. Germline V gene data show CDR1 as LNHNV and CDR2 as YYDKDF (reference sequence). V dropped 2 bases and J dropped 0; count of bases not matched to a gene: 8. The CDR3 region has the DNA TGTGCCACCAGCAGACGAACAGGGGGCCCGAGCTCTGGAAACACCATATATTTT. This translates into CATSRRTGGPSSGNTIYF. The full variable domain, completed using reference TRBV15 and TRBJ1-3, is DAMVIQNPRYQVTQFGKPVTLSCSQTLNHNVMYWYQQKSSQAPKLLFHYYDKDFNNEADTPDNFQSRRPNTSFCFLDIRSPGLGDTAMYLCATSRRTGGPSSGNTIYFGEGSWLTVV.

V usage is TRBV19 and J usage is TRBJ1-3; 7 bases align to TRBD1. The germline gives CDR1 LNHDA, CDR2 SQIVND (reference sequence). The CDR3 covers 16 residues. V lost 5 bases, J lost 4 bases, and 11 bases stayed unmatched. CDR3 sequence: CASSPGPQGTGNTIYF. Written as DNA, the CDR3 is TGTGCCAGTAGTCCCGGTCCACAGGGGACGGGAAACACCATATATTTT.

The V call is TRBV7-6, the J call TRBJ2-7; 9 nucleotides match TRBD2. The CDR3 sequence is 18 residues long. V lost 0 bases, J lost 1 base, and 10 bases stayed unmatched. From germline, CDR1 is SGHVS and CDR2 FNYEAQ. The CDR3: CASSLASGGLQNSYEQYF. CDR3 nucleotides: TGTGCCAGCAGCTTAGCTAGCGGGGGCCTTCAGAATTCCTACGAGCAGTACTTC.

V is TRBV19 and J is TRBJ1-1, with TRBD1 matching over 10 bases. The CDR3 loop spans 17 amino acids. CDR1 and CDR2 (germline): LNHDA, SQIVND (reference sequence). V dropped 2 bases and J dropped 4; count of bases not matched to a gene: 10. CDR3 protein: CASSINSPGQGGTEAFF. CDR3 DNA: TGTGCCAGTAGTATAAATAGTCCCGGACAGGGGGGCACTGAAGCTTTCTTT.

The chain couples TRBV10-3 to TRBJ1-1; no definite D call. This CDR3 contains 16 residues. Per the germline V gene, CDR1 is ENHRY and CDR2 is SYGVKD. V was cut by 1 base and J by 4 bases, with 16 bases left in between. This CDR3 is CAISEYVRGLGTEAFF. The CDR3 DNA is TGTGCCATCAGTGAGTACGTCAGAGGGTTGGGCACTGAAGCTTTCTTT.

V gene TRBV19 combines with J gene TRBJ1-2; 8 nucleotides line up with TRBD1. Trimming at V came to 5 bases and at J to 6 bases, leaving 5 bases not matched to a gene. The length of the CDR3 is 13 residues. Per the germline V gene, CDR1 is LNHDA and CDR2 is SQIVND (reference sequence). The CDR3 here is CASSSQGQDGYTF. The CDR3 nucleotides read TGTGCCAGTAGTTCTCAGGGACAGGATGGCTACACCTTC.

V and J are TRBV19 and TRBJ2-6; maybe TRBD1 (6 bases). The CDR3 contains 15 residues. The V end lost 5 bases, the J end lost 0 bases, and 8 bases lay between the germline ends. Germline-derived CDR1 and CDR2 are LNHDA and SQIVND (reference sequence). The CDR3 sequence is CASSDRPSGANVLTF. CDR3 coding DNA: TGTGCCAGTAGTGACAGGCCCTCTGGGGCCAACGTCCTGACTTTC.

The rearrangement joins TRBV6-6 to TRBJ2-3; possibly TRBD1 for D (5 bases). The CDR3 is 16 residues long. The V end lost 0 bases, the J end lost 0 bases, and 10 bases lay between the germline ends. Germline V gives CDR1 MNHNY, CDR2 SVGAGI (reference sequence). CDR3 sequence reads: CASSYSGRDSTDTQYF. As DNA, the CDR3 is TGTGCCAGCAGTTACTCGGGCAGGGATAGCACAGATACGCAGTATTTT.

This clone was seen a handful of times. The chain has TRBV4-1 and TRBJ2-2; possible D gene TRBD1, 6 bases. CDR1 is MGHRA and CDR2 is YSYEKL in the germline V gene. The V end lost 1 base, the J end lost 5 bases, and 8 bases lay between the germline ends. This CDR3 region has 14 residues. CDR3 loop: CASSQARGTGELFF. In nucleotides, the CDR3 is TGCGCCAGCAGCCAAGCTAGGGGGACCGGGGAGCTGTTTTTT.

The chain recombines TRBV5-6 with TRBJ1-2; TRBD1 might be the D (5 bases). Germline V gene data show CDR1 as SGHDT and CDR2 as YYEEEE. The CDR3 runs 15 residues. The ends were cut back, 1 base at V and 4 bases at J, with 14 bases in the middle. CDR3 in amino acids: CASSLRQLNGYGYTF. The DNA of the CDR3 is TGTGCCAGCAGCTTGAGACAGCTAAACGGCTATGGCTACACCTTC.

This chain connects TRBV27 to TRBJ2-7; 8 bases are shared with TRBD1. With 5 bases clipped from V and 3 bases from J, the junction kept 3 bases outside the gene matches. The V gene's germline CDR1 is MNHEY and CDR2 SMNVEV (reference sequence). CDR3 length equals 13 residues. CDR3 nucleotides: TGTGCCAGCAGTACTGGACAGGGCTACGAGCAGTACGTC. Encoded protein: CASSTGQGYEQYV.

The chain links TRBV19 to TRBJ1-2; D call uncertain. Trimming removed 6 bases from V and 2 bases from J, with 10 bases in between. Per germline, CDR1 LNHDA and CDR2 SQIVND (reference sequence). The CDR3 runs 13 residues. In DNA, the CDR3 is TGTGCCAGTAGCCGGGGTTCGAACTATGGCTACACCTTC. It codes for CASSRGSNYGYTF.

The chain uses TRBV9 and TRBJ2-5; maybe TRBD1 (5 bases). Looked up from germline, CDR1 is SGDLS and CDR2 is YYNGEE. V lost 0 bases to trimming and J lost 5 bases, with 8 bases between them. The CDR3 extends over 13 amino acids. Here the CDR3 DNA reads TGTGCCAGCAGCGTAGGACAGTTGGAGACCCAGTACTTC. Its protein is CASSVGQLETQYF.

The chain uses TRBV7-9 and TRBJ2-1; 8 positions agree with TRBD1. The germline CDR1 and CDR2 sequences are SEHNR and FQNEAQ (reference sequence). V dropped 2 bases and J dropped 4; count of bases not matched to a gene: 10. This CDR3 has 17 amino acids. CDR3 amino acids: CASSLRAGGSLYNEQFF. The CDR3 DNA reads TGTGCCAGCAGCTTAAGGGCAGGGGGCTCCCTTTACAATGAGCAGTTCTTC.

The chain carries TRBV20-1 and TRBJ2-1, with D unresolved. The V gene lost 5 bases and the J gene lost 3 bases, with 2 bases spanning the gap. This CDR3 has 10 amino acids. Germline V lookup: CDR1 DFQATT, CDR2 SNEGSKA (reference sequence). The CDR3 sequence: CSARYNEQFF. CDR3 nucleotide sequence: TGCAGTGCTCGCTACAATGAGCAGTTCTTC.

The V and J genes are TRBV27 and TRBJ1-1, with D maybe TRBD1 (6 bases). Trimming cost V 3 bases and J 6 bases, with 14 bases left between them. The CDR3 loop spans 14 amino acids. From germline, CDR1 is MNHEY and CDR2 SMNVEV (reference sequence). The CDR3 DNA follows: TGTGCCAGCAGTTTCGGCGGCGGGGGCCCTGAAGCTTTCTTT. This encodes CASSFGGGGPEAFF.